The 24 T cell receptor beta chains reported below all come from one sample, sequenced in a study of T cells in Graves' hyperthyroidism and ophthalmopathy. The investigators amplified TCR beta CDR3 regions from RNA transcripts. During a first-round RT-PCR of the TCR CDR3, the HTBI primer set was used. TCRdb re-derived calls from the multiplex PCR reads in MiXCR, one entry per CDR3 protein. Among 500,000 to 600,000 distinct CDR3 sequences listed, about half were seen once. Sequencing input: peripheral blood or thyroid tissue (not recorded which). These receptors all stem from a woman between 18 and 29 years old with Graves' hyperthyroidism.

This clonotype has a count of ten or more. The J gene is TRBJ2-7, the V gene TRBV12-3 or TRBV12-4; TRBD2 matches 7 bases. Trimming cost V 6 bases and J 2 bases; bases outside gene matches: 10. The CDR3 consists of 15 residues. The CDR3 here is CASSPLGLSTYEQYF. The CDR3 DNA follows: TGTGCCAGCAGCCCCCTGGGACTATCCACCTACGAGCAGTACTTC.

This clonotype was observed once. The limits of the CDR3 on the DNA are not certain, so only TCRdb's listed CDR3 is given. The chain links TRBV29-1 to TRBJ2-2; the D call of TRBD2 is as the table states it, not checked on the DNA. CDR1 and CDR2 (germline): SQVTM, ANQGSEA. A total of 13 residues make up the CDR3, ends included. Here the CDR3 reads CSVDTSGTGSCFF.

This chain uses TRBV6-5 with TRBJ2-5; D may correspond to TRBD1 or TRBD2 (6 bases each). Trimming pared 2 bases from V and 4 bases from J, leaving 23 bases between. The germline CDR1 and CDR2 sequences are MNHEY and SVGAGI. The CDR3 runs to 18 residues. The CDR3 reads CASSYTRGSGTGAETQYF. The CDR3 DNA sequence: TGTGCCAGCAGTTACACGCGGGGTAGCGGTACGGGGGCAGAGACCCAGTACTTC.

The V and J genes are TRBV10-3 and TRBJ2-5; no definite D call. This CDR3 spans 17 amino acids. V was pared by 4 bases and J by 4 bases, with 22 bases between. Germline V gene sequence: CDR1 ENHRY, CDR2 SYGVKD. The CDR3 region has the DNA TGTGCCATCAGTGCCAGCAGGAGAGAATCCAGAGGAGAGACCCAGTACTTC. This sequence encodes CAISASRRESRGETQYF.

Ten or more counts support this clonotype. This chain uses TRBV29-1 with TRBJ1-5, with D perhaps TRBD1 (5 bases). The CDR3 has 14 residues. Trimming shortened V by 7 bases and J by 3 bases, and 16 bases separated the two germline ends. Germline V gene sequence: CDR1 SQVTM, CDR2 ANQGSEA. The CDR3 is CSAIPWGDNQPQHF. CDR3 sequence (DNA): TGCAGCGCCATCCCGTGGGGGGACAATCAGCCCCAGCATTTT.

This clonotype was detected ten times or more. The chain couples TRBV20-1 to TRBJ1-6; 9 positions agree with TRBD1. Per germline, CDR1 DFQATT and CDR2 SNEGSKA (reference sequence). This CDR3 has 15 amino acids. The ends lost 1 base at V and 6 bases at J; junction bases unmatched: 4. The chain's CDR3 is CSARVGTGFNSPLHF. The DNA for the CDR3 is TGCAGTGCTAGAGTAGGGACAGGGTTTAATTCACCCCTCCACTTT.

A note on this clonotype: No conserved phenylalanine or tryptophan is present at the end of the CDR3, so a read error is the likely explanation. Because the CDR3's place on the DNA is in doubt, the DNA is left out and the CDR3 is given as listed by TCRdb. This chain connects TRBV2 to TRBJ2-5; the table assigns TRBD1, which was not confirmed against the DNA. The CDR3 is 11 amino acids in total, end residues counted. The germline CDR1 and CDR2 sequences are SNHLY and FYNNEI. The CDR3: CASSQLGQLNT.

In this sample, this clonotype turned up many times. The V and J genes are TRBV7-3 and TRBJ1-1; no clear D gene. V dropped 3 bases and J dropped 1 base, with 6 bases sitting between them. The CDR3 spans 13 residues. Germline V gene sequence: CDR1 SGHTA, CDR2 FQGTGA. CDR3 region: CASSFRANTEAFF. Written as DNA, the CDR3 is TGTGCCAGCAGCTTCCGGGCGAACACTGAAGCTTTCTTT.

This clonotype was detected many times. The V call is TRBV2, the J call TRBJ2-2; 14 bases map to TRBD2. Trimming cost V 2 bases and J 6 bases; bases outside gene matches: 5. Germline CDR1 SNHLY, CDR2 FYNNEI. There are 17 residues in the CDR3. In DNA, the CDR3 is TGTGCCAGCAGTGAAACGGGACTAGCGGGAGTGCCCGGGGAGCTGTTTTTT. Amino acids: CASSETGLAGVPGELFF.

On this clonotype itself: This may arise from a read error, as a much more abundant clone is one base away. The conserved final phenylalanine or tryptophan is absent from the CDR3, which likely points to a read error. The CDR3 sequence: CASSQAESGSYEQYL. DNA for the CDR3: TGCGCCAGCAGCCAAGCGGAATCCGGCTCCTACGAGCAGTACCTC. V and J are TRBV4-3 and TRBJ2-7; D unclear. In germline, CDR1 is LGHNA, CDR2 YSLEER. V was cut by 1 base and J by 0 bases, with 10 bases left in between. The CDR3 covers 15 residues.

With regard to this clonotype: Relative to the germline gene, one junction end is altered; a read error may explain this. The CDR3 loop is CASSHNRDTYEQYF. CDR3 sequence (DNA): TGCGCCAGCAGTCACAACAGGGATACCTACGAGCAGTACTTC. J is TRBJ2-7 and V is TRBV6-5, with D possibly TRBD1 on 6 matching bases. The CDR3 has 14 amino acids. In germline, CDR1 is MNHEY, CDR2 SVGAGI.

In its sample, this clonotype was seen many times. The chain carries TRBV20-1 and TRBJ2-2; 15 nucleotides agree with TRBD2. This CDR3 spans 18 amino acids. V shed 3 bases, J shed 0 bases, and the junction held 5 bases outside the gene matches. From germline, CDR1 is DFQATT and CDR2 SNEGSKA (reference sequence). CDR3 region: CSARGLAGGGANTGELFF. DNA for the CDR3: TGCAGTGCTAGGGGACTAGCGGGAGGTGGGGCGAACACCGGGGAGCTGTTTTTT.

The chain's CDR3 is CSFRAGLGTGELFF. CDR3 DNA: TGCAGCTTTAGGGCAGGGCTTGGGACCGGGGAGCTGTTTTTT. The chain is built from TRBV29-1 and TRBJ2-2; possible D gene TRBD1, 5 bases. Trimming removed 8 bases at V and 5 bases at J, with 18 bases between. The germline V gene encodes CDR1 SQVTM and CDR2 ANQGSEA. The CDR3 covers 14 residues.

V gene TRBV11-3 combines with J gene TRBJ1-1; D gene ambiguous. Trimming cost V 2 bases and J 4 bases, with 17 bases left between them. CDR1 is SGHNT, CDR2 YENEEA, per germline. CDR3 length: 16 residues. The CDR3 reads CASSLSPGVWGTEAFF. As DNA, the CDR3 is TGTGCCAGCAGCTTATCTCCCGGAGTATGGGGCACTGAAGCTTTCTTT. Variable domain in full (rest from reference TRBV11-3 and TRBJ1-1): EAGVVQSPRYKIIEKKQPVAFWCNPISGHNTLYWYLQNLGQGPELLIRYENEEAVDDSQLPKDRFSAERLKGVDSTLKIQPAELGDSAVYLCASSLSPGVWGTEAFFGQGTRLTVV.

This clonotype showed up just a few times. The chain has TRBV7-2 and TRBJ2-3, with TRBD2 identical over 11 bases. The CDR3 is 15 residues long. The trim removed 5 bases at V and 7 bases at J, leaving 8 bases unmatched. Germline V gives CDR1 SGHTA, CDR2 FQGNSA. The CDR3 here is CASSQGLAAQNTQYF. The CDR3 DNA reads TGTGCCAGCAGCCAGGGACTAGCGGCACAGAATACGCAGTATTTT.

This clonotype was detected many times. The chain couples TRBV20-1 to TRBJ2-2; D possibly corresponds to TRBD2 (6 bases). Looked up from germline, CDR1 is DFQATT and CDR2 is SNEGSKA (reference sequence). The CDR3 is 15 amino acids. Trimming removed 6 bases at V and 5 bases at J, with 19 bases between. The CDR3 bases are TGCAGTGCCAACCCCGGGACTGATCCTACCGGGGAGCTGTTTTTT. Translation: CSANPGTDPTGELFF.

The chain employs TRBV19 and TRBJ1-3, with 8 positions matching TRBD1. Germline V gene sequence: CDR1 LNHDA, CDR2 SQIVND (reference sequence). The J segment lost 1 base and the V segment lost 5 bases, leaving 4 bases of the junction unmatched. The length of the CDR3 is 15 residues. CDR3 nucleotide sequence: TGTGCCAGTAGTTTGGACAGGGTTTCTGGAAACACCATATATTTT. This encodes CASSLDRVSGNTIYF.

This rearrangement joins TRBV2 to TRBJ2-1; 11 bases align to TRBD2. The J segment lost 5 bases and the V segment lost 10 bases, leaving 19 bases of the junction unmatched. The CDR3 covers 18 residues. The germline V gene encodes CDR1 SNHLY and CDR2 FYNNEI. The CDR3 DNA follows: TGTGCCACCCCCCTGGCCCCGGGGGGACTAGCGGTAAACAATGAGCAGTTCTTC. It translates to CATPLAPGGLAVNNEQFF.

The gene calls are TRBV5-1 and TRBJ1-3, with D perhaps TRBD1 (6 bases). CDR3 size: 16 residues. V was trimmed by 3 bases and J by 0 bases, leaving 13 bases between them. Germline V lookup: CDR1 SGHRS, CDR2 YFSETQ. CDR3 DNA sequence: TGCGCCAGCAGCTGGGGGGCCGGATACTCTGGAAACACCATATATTTT. Translating it yields CASSWGAGYSGNTIYF. The entire variable domain, with the rest obtained from reference TRBV5-1 and TRBJ1-3, is as follows: KAGVTQTPRYLIKTRGQQVTLSCSPISGHRSVSWYQQTPGQGLQFLFEYFSETQRNKGNFPGRFSGRQFSNSRSEMNVSTLELGDSALYLCASSWGAGYSGNTIYFGEGSWLTVV.

This clonotype was seen many times. The chain couples TRBV7-9 to TRBJ1-4, with TRBD1 identical over 9 bases. CDR1 is SEHNR and CDR2 is FQNEAQ in the germline V gene (reference sequence). The CDR3 runs 16 residues. Germline trimming cut 5 bases from V and 6 bases from J; bases unmatched to any gene: 10. The CDR3 DNA sequence: TGTGCCAGCAGCCTCGAACAGGGGGCGCCTGATGAAAAACTGTTTTTT. It specifies CASSLEQGAPDEKLFF.

This clonotype was counted ten times or more. The rearrangement joins TRBV12-3 or TRBV12-4 to TRBJ1-6, with D tentatively TRBD1 (5 bases). The CDR3 loop spans 14 amino acids. Deletions cut 2 bases from V and 7 bases from J, with 9 bases between. CDR3 protein: CASSLRGYNSPLHF. The CDR3, as DNA: TGTGCCAGCAGTTTAAGGGGTTACAATTCACCCCTCCACTTT.

The chain combines TRBV6-4 with TRBJ2-6, with 8 nucleotides matching TRBD1. Per germline, CDR1 MRHNA and CDR2 SNTAGT. CDR3 length: 15 amino acids. V lost 5 bases, J lost 3 bases, and 3 bases stayed unmatched. DNA of the CDR3: TGTGCCAGCAGTTCTACAGGGGGTGGGGCCAACGTCCTGACTTTC. Translating it yields CASSSTGGGANVLTF.

This clonotype was counted ten times or more. The genes are TRBV13 and TRBJ1-1; TRBD1 aligns across 8 bases. Germline V lookup: CDR1 PRHDT, CDR2 FYEKMQ (reference sequence). The CDR3 spans 15 residues. V was clipped by 3 bases and J by 1 base; unmatched bases: 4. The CDR3 DNA sequence: TGTGCCAGCAGCTTGAGAGGGACAGGGAACACTGAAGCTTTCTTT. Amino acids: CASSLRGTGNTEAFF. The variable domain in full, completed from reference TRBV13 and TRBJ1-1, reads AAGVIQSPRHLIKEKRETATLKCYPIPRHDTVYWYQQGPGQDPQFLISFYEKMQSDKGSIPDRFSAQQFSDYHSELNMSSLELGDSALYFCASSLRGTGNTEAFFGQGTRLTVV.

The chain combines TRBV29-1 with TRBJ1-1; tentative D call: TRBD1 (5 bases). Trimming took 8 bases from V and 5 from J, leaving 12 bases between them. In germline, CDR1 is SQVTM, CDR2 ANQGSEA. The CDR3 extends over 11 amino acids. CDR3 DNA sequence: TGCAGCTTAGAGGCAGGGACTGAAGCTTTCTTT. It is translated as CSLEAGTEAFF.